The next 19 T cell receptor beta chains were all read from a single sample in a study of T cell repertoires in cytomegalovirus infection. Their recognized antigens are unknown. TCRdb recomputed calls from the reads with MiXCR, one row per CDR3 protein. The data hold around 77,000 distinct CDR3 sequences, with 20% to 25% observed a single time. Here the sequenced sample was CD8+ T cells from cultured PBMCs, taken from culture after CMV antigen stimulation. These receptors all stem from a human donor in good health (CMV status not recorded). Some clones in this sample may be carry-over from other donors' samples.

The CDR3 protein is CASSPPGFNTEAFF. In nucleotides, the CDR3 is TGTGCCAGCAGCCCCCCAGGGTTTAACACTGAAGCTTTCTTT. This chain connects TRBV7-2 to TRBJ1-1; TRBD1 is a possible D gene (5 bases). CDR1 is SGHTA, CDR2 FQGNSA, per germline. CDR3 length equals 14 residues. Trimming cost V 5 bases and J 2 bases, with 12 bases left between them.

This clonotype was seen ten or more times. CDR3 sequence reads: CASSSILGGELFF. DNA of the CDR3: TGTGCCAGCAGTTCTATCTTAGGCGGGGAGCTGTTTTTT. This chain links TRBV12-3 or TRBV12-4 with TRBJ2-2; D unclear. The CDR3 has 13 amino acids. V dropped 4 bases and J dropped 7 bases, with 10 bases sitting between them.

This chain's CDR3 is CASSGGSGDGGYTF. In DNA, the CDR3 is TGTGCCAGCAGTGGAGGATCTGGGGACGGGGGCTACACCTTC. The genes are TRBV2 and TRBJ1-2; maybe TRBD1 (5 bases). Germline loops: CDR1 SNHLY, CDR2 FYNNEI. The CDR3 runs 14 residues. V gave up 4 bases and J gave up 8 bases, with 17 bases separating them.

This clonotype has more than one count but fewer than ten. This chain links TRBV7-2 with TRBJ1-1, with D perhaps matching TRBD1 (5 bases). The CDR3 has 13 amino acids. V was trimmed by 4 bases and J by 5 bases, leaving 11 bases between them. Germline V lookup: CDR1 SGHTA, CDR2 FQGNSA. The CDR3 is CASSSYGGTEAFF. DNA for the CDR3: TGTGCCAGCAGCTCCTATGGGGGAACTGAAGCTTTCTTT.

The chain is built from TRBV7-2 and TRBJ2-5, with 8 nucleotides matching TRBD2. The germline V gene has CDR1 SGHTA and CDR2 FQGNSA. The CDR3 consists of 16 residues. Trimming cost V 3 bases and J 5 bases; bases outside gene matches: 11. Here the CDR3 reads CASSFDWRGVRETQYF. The DNA for the CDR3 is TGTGCCAGCAGCTTCGACTGGCGGGGGGTCCGGGAGACCCAGTACTTC.

The genes are TRBV29-1 and TRBJ2-1; D is ambiguous. The V end was cut by 0 bases, the J end by 0 bases, with 12 bases between. Germline V gene lookup returns CDR1 SQVTM and CDR2 ANQGSEA. This CDR3 is 16 amino acids long. In DNA, the CDR3 is TGCAGCGTTGAAGATCTCGCGCGGAGCTCCTACAATGAGCAGTTCTTC. Protein: CSVEDLARSSYNEQFF.

A few counts support this clonotype. This chain joins TRBV25-1 and TRBJ1-2; perhaps TRBD1 as D (5 bases). There are 13 residues in the CDR3. Germline assignment: CDR1 MGHDK and CDR2 SYGVNS. Trimming removed 5 bases at V and 7 bases at J, with 14 bases between. The CDR3 protein is CASSYQGIFGYTF. The DNA for the CDR3 is TGTGCCAGCAGTTACCAGGGTATCTTTGGCTACACCTTC.

This rearrangement joins TRBV7-9 to TRBJ1-2, with 7 bases matching TRBD1. There are 15 residues in the CDR3. Unmatched junction bases numbered 14, after V lost 5 bases and J lost 8 bases. Germline assignment: CDR1 SEHNR and CDR2 FQNEAQ (reference sequence). The CDR3 DNA reads TGTGCCAGCAGCCCCCGGGACAGAAGATTGGGCGGCTACACCTTC. Protein sequence: CASSPRDRRLGGYTF.

V usage is TRBV6-2 or TRBV6-3 and J usage is TRBJ1-1, with TRBD1 matching over 7 bases. Germline lookup yields CDR1 MNHEY and CDR2 SVGEGT. The V and J ends lost 4 bases and 9 bases, in that order; junction bases with no gene match: 5. The CDR3 length is 12 residues. CDR3 DNA sequence: TGTGCCAGCAGTTCCGGACAGGCGAAAGCTTTCTTT. Encoded protein: CASSSGQAKAFF.

The chain combines TRBV28 with TRBJ1-5, with D unresolved. The germline gives CDR1 MDHEN, CDR2 SYDVKM. Between the trimmed V and J ends, which lost 2 bases and 5 bases, there was a span of 10 bases. The CDR3 spans 14 residues. Here the CDR3 reads CASSLGTAHQPQHF. In nucleotides, the CDR3 is TGTGCCAGCAGTTTAGGAACAGCCCATCAGCCCCAGCATTTT. The entire variable domain, with the rest obtained from reference TRBV28 and TRBJ1-5, is as follows: DVKVTQSSRYLVKRTGEKVFLECVQDMDHENMFWYRQDPGLGLRLIYFSYDVKMKEKGDIPEGYSVSREKKERFSLILESASTNQTSMYLCASSLGTAHQPQHFGDGTRLSIL.

This chain joins TRBV27 and TRBJ1-2; D may be TRBD1 (6 bases). Germline CDR1 reads MNHEY; CDR2 reads SMNVEV (reference sequence). The CDR3 consists of 15 residues. Trimming left V 8 bases short and J 7 bases short, with 23 bases between. The CDR3 DNA reads TGTGCCAGCGGCCCCTTGTCTCTTTTGGGGGCTGGCTACACCTTC. Translating it yields CASGPLSLLGAGYTF.

The rearrangement uses TRBV7-9 and TRBJ2-7; 11 bases line up with TRBD1. Germline V CDR1 and CDR2: SEHNR, FQNEAQ (reference sequence). This CDR3 has 15 amino acids. The V gene end was trimmed by 5 bases and the J gene end by 5 bases; junction bases not matched to a gene: 8. CDR3 in DNA: TGTGCCAGCAGCGCTACGGACAGGGGGCGGGACGAGCAGTACTTC. It specifies CASSATDRGRDEQYF.

The rearrangement joins TRBV6-1 to TRBJ1-1; D unclear. The CDR3 length is 16 residues. V lost 3 bases and J lost 1, with 15 bases in between. CDR1 and CDR2 (germline): MNHNS, SASEGT. For the CDR3, the DNA is TGTGCCAGCAGTGACCCCGGGATACTGGGGAACACTGAAGCTTTCTTT. Residues: CASSDPGILGNTEAFF.

In the case of this clonotype: A much larger clonotype is one base distant, so this may be a read error. V gene TRBV6-6 combines with J gene TRBJ2-1; a weak D match, TRBD1 (6 bases). Germline V gene sequence: CDR1 MNHNY, CDR2 SVGAGI (reference sequence). The CDR3 runs 14 residues. In nucleotides, the CDR3 is TGTGCCAGCTGTTACGAAGGACAGTACAATGAGCAGTTCTTC. Protein: CASCYEGQYNEQFF.

This clonotype has a handful of counts. This chain uses TRBV6-2 or TRBV6-3 with TRBJ1-2, with D unclear. V lost 4 bases, J lost 3 bases, and 6 bases lay in between. Germline V lookup: CDR1 MNHEY, CDR2 SVGEGT. CDR3 length: 12 residues. The CDR3 reads CASSSLHYGYTF. The CDR3 coding sequence is TGTGCCAGCAGTTCCCTTCACTATGGCTACACCTTC.

V usage is TRBV6-6 and J usage is TRBJ1-2, with a weak D call TRBD1 (6 bases). This CDR3 contains 16 residues. Trimming took 5 bases from V and 5 from J, leaving 21 bases between them. CDR1 and CDR2 (germline): MNHNY, SVGAGI (reference sequence). The CDR3 reads CASSGDELGARYGYTF. The CDR3 DNA reads TGTGCCAGCAGTGGGGATGAGTTGGGGGCTAGGTATGGCTACACCTTC.

This chain links TRBV27 with TRBJ1-2, with D possibly matching TRBD1 (5 bases). Germline V gives CDR1 MNHEY, CDR2 SMNVEV (reference sequence). Trimming cost V 0 bases and J 6 bases, with 17 bases left between them. This CDR3 has 16 residues. CDR3 in amino acids: CASSLSGGVGVDGYTF. The CDR3 DNA follows: TGTGCCAGCAGTTTATCGGGGGGGGTTGGTGTCGATGGCTACACCTTC.

This clonotype was seen a handful of times. This chain connects TRBV5-6 to TRBJ1-5; the D gene is possibly TRBD1 (5 bases). Trimming removed 4 bases at V and 7 bases at J, with 12 bases between. Germline-derived CDR1 and CDR2 are SGHDT and YYEEEE. The CDR3 consists of 13 residues. In DNA, the CDR3 is TGTGCCAGCAGCACGTGGGGGGTGCAGCCCCAGCATTTT. Residues: CASSTWGVQPQHF.

This clonotype has a handful of counts. The CDR3 sequence: CASRQGVDEQYF. The CDR3 DNA follows: TGTGCCAGCAGGCAGGGGGTCGACGAGCAGTACTTC. The chain couples TRBV12-3 or TRBV12-4 to TRBJ2-7; 7 bases map to TRBD1. V was pared by 6 bases and J by 5 bases, with 4 bases of the junction left unmatched. The CDR3 covers 12 residues.